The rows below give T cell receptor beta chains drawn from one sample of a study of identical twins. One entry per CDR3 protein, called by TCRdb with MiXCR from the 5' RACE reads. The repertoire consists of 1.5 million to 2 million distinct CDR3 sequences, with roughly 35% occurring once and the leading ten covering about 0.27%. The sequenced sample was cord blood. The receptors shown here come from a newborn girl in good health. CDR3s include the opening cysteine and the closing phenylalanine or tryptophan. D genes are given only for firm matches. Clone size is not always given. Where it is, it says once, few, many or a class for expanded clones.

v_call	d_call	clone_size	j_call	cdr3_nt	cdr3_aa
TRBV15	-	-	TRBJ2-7	TGTGCCACCAGCAGAGGTCCCGACGGCTACGAGCAGTACTTC	CATSRGPDGYEQYF
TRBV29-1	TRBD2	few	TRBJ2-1	TGCAGCGTTACCGGGACTAGGAGCTACAATGAGCAGTTCTTC	CSVTGTRSYNEQFF
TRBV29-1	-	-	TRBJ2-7	TGCAGCGTTGAAGCATCCCCGGGACCGCCCTACGAGCAGTACTTC	CSVEASPGPPYEQYF
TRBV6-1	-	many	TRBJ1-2	TGTGCCAGCAGCGAAGGGCCAAACTATGGCTACACCTTC	CASSEGPNYGYTF
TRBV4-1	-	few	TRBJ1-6	TGCGCCAGCAGACTCGGGACCATTTATAATTCACCCCTCCACTTT	CASRLGTIYNSPLHF
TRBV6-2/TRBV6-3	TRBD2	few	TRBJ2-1	TGTGCCAGCAGGCCTACACTAGCGGGGGGTTACAATGAGCAGTTCTTC	CASRPTLAGGYNEQFF
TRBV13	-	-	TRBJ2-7	TGTGCCAGCAGCTCGGCGCCGAGGGGAAACGAGCAGTACTTC	CASSSAPRGNEQYF
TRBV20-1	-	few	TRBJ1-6	TGCAGTGCCCTGTCTCCAGGGGTGGGGTATAATTCACCCCTCCACTTT	CSALSPGVGYNSPLHF
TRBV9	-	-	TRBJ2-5	TGTGCCAGCAGTGTAGGGGGAGGTGAGACCCAGTACTTC	CASSVGGGETQYF
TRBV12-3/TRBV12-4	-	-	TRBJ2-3	TGTGCCAGTTTCCAAGGCAGGCGGGTCGGAACAGATACGGAGTATTTT	CASFQGRRVGTDTEYF
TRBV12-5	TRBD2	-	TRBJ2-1	TGTGCTAGTGGTTTGGTACCGGGTAGCGGGGGCTCCTACAATGAGCAGTTCTTC	CASGLVPGSGGSYNEQFF
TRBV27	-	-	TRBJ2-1	TGTGCCAGCAGTTTGGCCGGGACGGCGACCTCGAATGAGCAGTTCTTC	CASSLAGTATSNEQFF
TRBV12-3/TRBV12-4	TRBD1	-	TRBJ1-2	TGTGCCAGCAGCACTCCGGACAGGAACTATGGCTACACCTTC	CASSTPDRNYGYTF
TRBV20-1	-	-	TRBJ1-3	TGCAGTGCTAGGGACGTCTCTGGAAACACCATATATTTT	CSARDVSGNTIYF
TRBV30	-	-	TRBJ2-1	TGTGCCTGTCTAGGAGTAAATGAGCAGTTCTTC	CACLGVNEQFF
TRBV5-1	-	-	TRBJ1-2	TGCGCCAGCAGCTTGGCAGAACTAACAGGGATCCATGGCTACACCTTC	CASSLAELTGIHGYTF
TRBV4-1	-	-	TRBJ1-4	TGCGCCAGCAGCTTACCGACAGTCGGGGATGAAAAACTGTTTTTT	CASSLPTVGDEKLFF
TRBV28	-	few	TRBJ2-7	TGTGCCAGCAGTTTAAAGGGGACCACTTCCTACGAGCAGTACTTC	CASSLKGTTSYEQYF
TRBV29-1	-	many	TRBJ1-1	TGCAGCGTTGAGGGGCAGCCGAACACTGAAGCTTTCTTT	CSVEGQPNTEAFF
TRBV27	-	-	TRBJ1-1	TGTGCCAGCAGCCTACTCGGGGGAGGGCTAGGGGGAGCTTTCTTT	CASSLLGGGLGGAFF
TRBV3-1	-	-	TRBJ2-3	TGTGCCAGCAGCCAAGACTGGACAGGCACAGATACGCAGTATTTT	CASSQDWTGTDTQYF
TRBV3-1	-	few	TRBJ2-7	TGTGCCAGCAGCCACAAGCCTACGTACGAGCAGTACTTC	CASSHKPTYEQYF
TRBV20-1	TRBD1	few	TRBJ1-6	TGCAGTGCTAGACGGACAGGGGAGGCGGTATCACCCCTCCACTTT	CSARRTGEAVSPLHF
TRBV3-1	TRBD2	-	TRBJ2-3	TGTGCCAGCAGCCCCGGGACTAGGGTCGATACGCAGTATTTT	CASSPGTRVDTQYF
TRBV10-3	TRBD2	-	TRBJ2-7	TGTGCCATCAGTTTAGCGGGGACCACGTACGAGCAGTACTTC	CAISLAGTTYEQYF
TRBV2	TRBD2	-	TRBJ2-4	TGTGCCAGTAAAGGGACTAGCGCGATAGGGATCAAGCAGTACTTC	CASKGTSAIGIKQYF
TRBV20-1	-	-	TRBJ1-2	TGCAGTGCTAGAGATCAGGGACACTATGGCTACACCTTC	CSARDQGHYGYTF
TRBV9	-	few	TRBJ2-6	TGTGCCAGCAGCGTGATCTCTGGGGCCAACGTCCTGACTTTC	CASSVISGANVLTF
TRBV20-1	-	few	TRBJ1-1	TGCAGTGCTAGAGGCAGGGCCCTCATGAACACTGAAGCTTTCTTT	CSARGRALMNTEAFF
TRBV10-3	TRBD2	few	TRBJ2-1	TGTGCCATCAGTGAGAGGGGGGGGACTAGCGGGATCTCCTACAATGAGCAGTTCTTC	CAISERGGTSGISYNEQFF
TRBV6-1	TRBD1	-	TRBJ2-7	TGTGCCAGCATGAAAGGACAGGCAACCAGAACATACGAGCAGTACTTC	CASMKGQATRTYEQYF
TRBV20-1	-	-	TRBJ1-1	TGCAGTGCTAGAGATCTGGAGGGATCCGGGGAGGACACTGAAGCTTTCTTT	CSARDLEGSGEDTEAFF
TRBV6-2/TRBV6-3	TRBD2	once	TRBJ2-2	TGTGCCAGCAGTTACTTACTAGCGGGGCGCACCGGGGAGCTGTTTTTT	CASSYLLAGRTGELFF
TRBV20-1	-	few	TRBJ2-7	TGCAGTGCTAGAGATCTGGCAGCCCGCTACGAGCAGTACTTC	CSARDLAARYEQYF
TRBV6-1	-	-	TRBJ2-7	TGTGCCAGCAGTGGGACGGTTCGATACGAGCAGTACTTC	CASSGTVRYEQYF
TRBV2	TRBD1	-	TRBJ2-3	TGTGCCTGCAGACAGGGTGGGGGCACAGATACGCAGTATTTT	CACRQGGGTDTQYF
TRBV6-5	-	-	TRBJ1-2	TGTGCCAGCAGTTACGAGGTCCTCTCTCTACGCACTTATGGCTACACCTTC	CASSYEVLSLRTYGYTF
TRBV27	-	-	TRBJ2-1	TGTGCCAGCAGTCGTTGGGACTCTAGATCGGCCTACAATGAGCAGTTCTTC	CASSRWDSRSAYNEQFF
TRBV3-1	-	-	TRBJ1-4	TGTGCCAGCAGCCGTCGATGGGAAGAACTGTTTTTT	CASSRRWEELFF
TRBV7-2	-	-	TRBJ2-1	TGTGCCAGCAGCCCGTCCCTTATAACCCAAGAGACCCAGTTCTTC	CASSPSLITQETQFF
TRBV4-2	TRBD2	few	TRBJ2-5	TGTGCCAGCAGCCAACCGAGGACTAGCGCAGCCTACAATGAGCAGTACTTC	CASSQPRTSAAYNEQYF
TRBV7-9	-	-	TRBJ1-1	TGTGCCGCAAAGACCACAAGGAACACTGAAGCTTTCTTT	CAAKTTRNTEAFF
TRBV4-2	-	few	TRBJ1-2	TGTGCCAGCCAGGGTACCCGTTCATATGGCTACACCTTC	CASQGTRSYGYTF
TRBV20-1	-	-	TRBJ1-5	TGCAGTGCTAGTTGGGGGAGTAGCAATCAGCCCCAGCATTTT	CSASWGSSNQPQHF
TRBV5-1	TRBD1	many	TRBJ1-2	TGCGCCAGCAGCTTCGACAGGGAAGTATGGAATGGCTACACCTTC	CASSFDREVWNGYTF
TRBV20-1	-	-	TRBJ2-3	TGCAGTCCGCCGACGAGAACAGATACGCAGTATTTT	CSPPTRTDTQYF
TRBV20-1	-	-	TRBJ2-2	TGCAGTGCTAGAGATCCCGCTGGGGCGACCGGGGAGCTGTTTTTT	CSARDPAGATGELFF
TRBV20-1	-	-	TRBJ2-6	TGCAGTGCGGAATTATATGGGGCCAACGTCCTGACTTTC	CSAELYGANVLTF
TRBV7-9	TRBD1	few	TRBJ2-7	TGTGCCAGCATTCGACGACAGGGCTCCTACGAGCAGTACTTC	CASIRRQGSYEQYF
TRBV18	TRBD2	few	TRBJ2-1	TGTGCCAGCTCACCGGGTCTAGCGGGAGGGGAAAATGAGCAGTTCTTC	CASSPGLAGGENEQFF
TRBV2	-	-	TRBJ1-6	TGTGCCAGCAGTGACACGGGCACCTATAATTCACCCCTCCACTTT	CASSDTGTYNSPLHF
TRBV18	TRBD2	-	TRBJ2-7	TGTGCCAGCTCACTAACCGGGACTAGTCCCTACGAGCAGTACTTC	CASSLTGTSPYEQYF
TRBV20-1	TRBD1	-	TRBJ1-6	TGCAGTGCTAGAGGAATTCCGGGACAGGCCAGCCACTTT	CSARGIPGQASHF
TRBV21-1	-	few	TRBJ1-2	TGTGCCAGCAGCCTGAGGGGACAGGGGACTAACTATGGCTACACCTTC	CASSLRGQGTNYGYTF
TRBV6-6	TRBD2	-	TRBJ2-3	TGTGCCAGCAGTTACTCTAGCGGGGCAGATACGCAGTATTTT	CASSYSSGADTQYF